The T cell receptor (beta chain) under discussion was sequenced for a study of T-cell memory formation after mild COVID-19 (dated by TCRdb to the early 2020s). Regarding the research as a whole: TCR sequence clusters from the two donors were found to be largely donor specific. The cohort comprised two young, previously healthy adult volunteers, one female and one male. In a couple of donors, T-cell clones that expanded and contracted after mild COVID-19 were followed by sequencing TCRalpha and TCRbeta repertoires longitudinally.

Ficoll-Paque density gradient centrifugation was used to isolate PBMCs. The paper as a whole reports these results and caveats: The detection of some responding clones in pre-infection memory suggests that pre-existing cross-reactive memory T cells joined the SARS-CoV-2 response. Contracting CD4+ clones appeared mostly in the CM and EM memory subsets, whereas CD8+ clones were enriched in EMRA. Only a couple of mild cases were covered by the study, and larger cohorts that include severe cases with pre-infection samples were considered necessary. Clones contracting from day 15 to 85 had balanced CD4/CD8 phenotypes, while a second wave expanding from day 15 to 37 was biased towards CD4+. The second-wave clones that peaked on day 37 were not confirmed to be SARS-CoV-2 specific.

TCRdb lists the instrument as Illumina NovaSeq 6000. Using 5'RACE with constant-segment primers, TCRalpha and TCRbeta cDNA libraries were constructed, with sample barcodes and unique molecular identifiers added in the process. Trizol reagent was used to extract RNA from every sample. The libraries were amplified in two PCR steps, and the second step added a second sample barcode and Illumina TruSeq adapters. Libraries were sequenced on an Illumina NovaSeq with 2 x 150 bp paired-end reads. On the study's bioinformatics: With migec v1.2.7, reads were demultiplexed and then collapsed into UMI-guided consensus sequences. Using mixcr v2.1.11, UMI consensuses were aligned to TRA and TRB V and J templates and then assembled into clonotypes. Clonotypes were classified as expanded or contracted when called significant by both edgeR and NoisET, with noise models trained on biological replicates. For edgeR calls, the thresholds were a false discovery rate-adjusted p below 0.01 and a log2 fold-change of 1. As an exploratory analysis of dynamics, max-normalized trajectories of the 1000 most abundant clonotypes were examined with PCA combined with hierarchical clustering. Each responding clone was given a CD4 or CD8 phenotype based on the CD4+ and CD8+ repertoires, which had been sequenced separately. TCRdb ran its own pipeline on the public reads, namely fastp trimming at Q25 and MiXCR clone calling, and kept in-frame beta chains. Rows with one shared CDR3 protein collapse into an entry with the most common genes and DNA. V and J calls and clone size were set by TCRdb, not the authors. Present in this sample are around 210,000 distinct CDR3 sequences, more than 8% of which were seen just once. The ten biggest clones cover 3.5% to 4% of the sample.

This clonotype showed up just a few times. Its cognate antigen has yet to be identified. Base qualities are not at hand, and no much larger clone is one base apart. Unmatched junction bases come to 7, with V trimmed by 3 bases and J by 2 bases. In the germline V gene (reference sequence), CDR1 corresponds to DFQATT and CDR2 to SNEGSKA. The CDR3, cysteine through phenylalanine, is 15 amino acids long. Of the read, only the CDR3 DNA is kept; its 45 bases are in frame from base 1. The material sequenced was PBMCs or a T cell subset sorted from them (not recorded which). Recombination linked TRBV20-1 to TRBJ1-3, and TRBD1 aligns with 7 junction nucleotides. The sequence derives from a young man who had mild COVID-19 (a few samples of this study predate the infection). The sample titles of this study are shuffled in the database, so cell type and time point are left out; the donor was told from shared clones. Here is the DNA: TGCAGTGCTAGGGTTACCACAGGGGCTGGAAACACCATATATTTT. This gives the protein CSARVTTGAGNTIYF.